This T cell receptor (beta chain) is drawn from a study of T cell repertoires in cytomegalovirus infection. This clonotype came up many times. Trimming removed 3 bases at V and 9 bases at J, with 15 bases between. Looked up from germline, CDR1 is WSHSY and CDR2 is SAAADI. The CDR3 runs to 14 residues. One entry per CDR3 protein, called by TCRdb with MiXCR from the reads. The sample includes 450,000 to 650,000 distinct CDR3 sequences, around a quarter of them seen just once. The TCR comes from a human donor in good health (CMV status not recorded). Some clones in this sample may be carry-over from other donors' samples. This sequence joins TRBV10-2 and TRBJ2-1; D perhaps matches TRBD2 (5 bases). Sequences were obtained from PBMCs. CDR3 sequence: CASSDSVRLGEQFF. In nucleotides, the CDR3 is TGCGCCAGCAGTGATAGCGTTCGTCTTGGTGAGCAGTTCTTC.